This T cell receptor (beta chain) originates from a study of cytomegalovirus exposure and HLA in healthy donors. PCR primers comprised 60 Vbeta and 13 Jbeta primers. Only in-frame clones appear in the TCRdb table, and some are missing; sequencing was by immunoSEQ multiplex PCR. The repertoire holds under 200,000 clones, with less than 85% as singletons. Germline-derived CDR1 and CDR2 are LGHNT and FRNRAP. V dropped 0 bases and J dropped 2 bases, with 7 bases sitting between them. The CDR3 totals 14 residues. Study-wide results and limits: Data from an earlier analysis indicated that most TCR beta V segments were productive either about 90% or about 30% of the time. It emerged from a later analysis that several of the most significant clusters appeared to be linked to common viral pathogens.

Details on this clone: No antigen is known for it.

Input material: PBMCs. This TCR was sampled from a man aged 35 to 55 in good health and CMV-seronegative. The chain employs TRBV12-5 and TRBJ2-5; D uncertain. Here the CDR3 DNA reads TGTGCTAGTGGTTTGGTCCCAACACAAGAGACCCAGTACTTC. It encodes CASGLVPTQETQYF.